Presented here are 7 T cell receptor beta chains from one specimen sequenced in a study of blood T cells in healthy people across ages. Then a second PCR, running roughly 7 to 11 cycles, was carried out with a sample-barcoded 5' primer and a J-beta primer mix. MiXCR was run by TCRdb on the 5' RACE reads, yielding one entry per CDR3 protein. In the table there are about 1.5 million distinct CDR3 sequences, approximately 43% of which are singletons. Sample: blood. The receptor set was obtained from a young woman in good health.

This clonotype was detected many times. The CDR3 spells CASSYSDRITNQPQHF. For the CDR3, the DNA is TGTGCCAGCAGTTACTCTGACAGAATAACCAATCAGCCCCAGCATTTT. The gene calls are TRBV6-2 or TRBV6-3 and TRBJ1-5; tentatively, D is TRBD1 (5 bases). Trimming stripped 0 bases from V and 3 bases from J, with 12 bases between. CDR1 and CDR2 from the germline V gene are MNHEY and SVGEGT. This CDR3 contains 16 residues.

This clonotype was found a few times. The V and J genes are TRBV24-1 and TRBJ2-3, with 8 bases that match TRBD2. The CDR3 runs 15 residues. CDR1 KGHDR and CDR2 SFDVKD come from the germline V gene. The junction had 6 bases not matched to a gene; V was cut back by 6 bases and J by 2 bases. CDR3 residues: CATSTTSGATDTQYF. DNA for the CDR3: TGTGCCACCAGTACCACTAGCGGAGCCACAGATACGCAGTATTTT.

The genes are TRBV12-3 or TRBV12-4 and TRBJ2-7, with a tentative D call TRBD1 (5 bases). V lost 6 bases to trimming and J lost 2 bases, with 17 bases between them. The CDR3 runs 15 residues. The CDR3 coding sequence is TGTGCCAGCAGCCAAACGGACAACCCTACCTACGAGCAGTACTTC. Protein sequence: CASSQTDNPTYEQYF.

The chain joins TRBV5-6 to TRBJ2-7; the D is unclear. The germline V gene has CDR1 SGHDT and CDR2 YYEEEE. The CDR3 loop spans 14 amino acids. The V end lost 0 bases, the J end lost 0 bases, and 7 bases lay between the germline ends. CDR3: CASSLVESSYEQYF. CDR3 coding DNA: TGTGCCAGCAGCTTGGTCGAGAGCTCCTACGAGCAGTACTTC.

This clonotype was found a few times. The chain links TRBV29-1 to TRBJ2-3; 8 positions agree with TRBD1. The trim removed 3 bases at V and 6 bases at J, leaving 8 bases unmatched. Germline CDR1 and CDR2: SQVTM and ANQGSEA. This CDR3 contains 14 residues. The CDR3: CSVERTGKFDTQYF. The CDR3 region has the DNA TGCAGCGTTGAGAGGACAGGGAAATTTGATACGCAGTATTTT.

In regard to this clonotype: A much larger clone lies one base from this, so it may be a read error. The CDR3, as DNA: TGTTCCAGCAGCCCTTCTACGCGTTACAATGAGCAGTTCTTC. Translated: CSSSPSTRYNEQFF. The rearrangement links TRBV4-2 to TRBJ2-1, with D hard to call. The germline gives CDR1 LGHNA, CDR2 YNFKEQ. This CDR3 is 14 amino acids long.

The CDR3 DNA sequence: TGCAGTGCTAGTAACAGGGGGGACGAGCAGTACTTC. Its translation: CSASNRGDEQYF. The rearrangement links TRBV20-1 to TRBJ2-7, with 8 bases fitting TRBD1. The V segment lost 3 bases and the J segment 5 bases; nucleotides outside the gene matches: 3. This CDR3 comprises 12 residues. From germline, CDR1 is DFQATT and CDR2 SNEGSKA (reference sequence).